Sequencing of this T cell receptor (beta chain) was carried out in a study of T-cell reconstitution after alpha-beta-depleted transplantation in children. A library of TCRbeta sequences, prepared with unique molecular identifiers, was generated. TCRdb processed the PCR reads anew with MiXCR; each CDR3 protein has one entry. The data show approximately 240,000 distinct CDR3 sequences, with approximately 9.9% seen just once and approximately 5% held by the top ten. Germline CDR1 reads SGHTA; CDR2 reads FQGNSA. The CDR3 runs 13 residues. The ends were cut back, 1 base at V and 7 bases at J, with 7 bases in the middle. This clonotype was recorded at least ten times.

The sequencing here drew on PBMCs from the stem cell graft donor, taken from the stem cell graft. This sequence originates from a human donor who donated a stem cell graft to a child with SCID. The V and J genes are TRBV7-2 and TRBJ2-2; no firm D call. The DNA for the CDR3 is TGTGCCAGCAGCTTAGTGCCGGACGGGGAGCTGTTTTTT. Amino acid sequence: CASSLVPDGELFF.